This T cell receptor (beta chain) was retrieved from a study of blood T cell repertoires in COVID-19. Background on the study: Spain, Italy and the United States supplied samples that represented acute and convalescent COVID-19. Nucleic acid was either cDNA or gDNA, and it came from T cells, B-cell-depleted T cells, or PBMCs.

Authors' methods: Counts of nucleated cells, estimated from reference gene primer amplification, were obtained. Sequencing was performed with immunoSEQ multiplex PCR; in TCRdb, only in-frame clones are kept and a portion is missing. D and trimming were read from the DNA, whereas the V and J calls and clone size are those reported in that table. The sample lists roughly 200,000 clones, roughly 89% occurring once. The CDR3 covers 13 residues. Deletions cut 5 bases from V and 8 bases from J, with 13 bases between. The rearrangement joins TRBV12-3 or TRBV12-4 to TRBJ2-1; weak D call: TRBD2 (6 bases). Sequencing input: peripheral blood. The sequence came from a man aged 35-49 years with acute or convalescent COVID-19. In nucleotides, the CDR3 is TGTGCCAGCAGTCTTAGCGGAGCCGATGAGCAGTTCTTC. Protein: CASSLSGADEQFF.